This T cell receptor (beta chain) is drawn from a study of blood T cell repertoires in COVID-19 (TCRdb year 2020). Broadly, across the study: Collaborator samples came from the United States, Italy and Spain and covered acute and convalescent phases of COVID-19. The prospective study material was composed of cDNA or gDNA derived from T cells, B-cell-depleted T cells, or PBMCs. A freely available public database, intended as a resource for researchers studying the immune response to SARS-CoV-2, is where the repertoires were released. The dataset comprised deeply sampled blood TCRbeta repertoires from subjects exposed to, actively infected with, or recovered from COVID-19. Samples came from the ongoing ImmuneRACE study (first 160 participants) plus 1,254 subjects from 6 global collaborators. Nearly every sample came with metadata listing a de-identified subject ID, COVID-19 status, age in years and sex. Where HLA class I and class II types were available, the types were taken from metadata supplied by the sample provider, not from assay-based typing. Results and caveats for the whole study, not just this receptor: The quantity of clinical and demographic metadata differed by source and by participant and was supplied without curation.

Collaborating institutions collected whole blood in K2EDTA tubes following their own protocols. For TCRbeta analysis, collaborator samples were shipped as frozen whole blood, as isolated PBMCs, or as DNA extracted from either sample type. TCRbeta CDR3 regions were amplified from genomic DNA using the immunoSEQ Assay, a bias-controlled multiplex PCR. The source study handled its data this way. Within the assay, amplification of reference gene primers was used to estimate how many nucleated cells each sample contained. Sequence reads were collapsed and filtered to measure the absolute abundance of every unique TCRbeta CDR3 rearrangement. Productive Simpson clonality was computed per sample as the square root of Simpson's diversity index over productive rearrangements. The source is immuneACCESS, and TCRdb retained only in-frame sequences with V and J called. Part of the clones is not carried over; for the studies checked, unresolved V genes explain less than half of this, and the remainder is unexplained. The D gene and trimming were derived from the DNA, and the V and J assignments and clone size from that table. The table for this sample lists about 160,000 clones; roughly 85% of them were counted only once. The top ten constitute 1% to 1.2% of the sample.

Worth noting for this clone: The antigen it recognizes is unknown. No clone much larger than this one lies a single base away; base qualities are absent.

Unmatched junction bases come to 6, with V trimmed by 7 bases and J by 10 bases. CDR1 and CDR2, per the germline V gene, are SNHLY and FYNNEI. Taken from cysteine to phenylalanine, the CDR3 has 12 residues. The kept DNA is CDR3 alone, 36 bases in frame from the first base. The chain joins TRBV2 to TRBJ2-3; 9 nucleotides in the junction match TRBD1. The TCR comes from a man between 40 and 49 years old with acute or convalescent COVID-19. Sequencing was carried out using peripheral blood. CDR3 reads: CASTLGQGSQYF. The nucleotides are TGTGCCAGCACGTTAGGACAGGGGTCGCAGTATTTT.